A single sample gave rise to the 26 T cell receptor beta chains below, sequenced in a study of CD8 T cells in ankylosing spondylitis. TCRdb itself ran the 5' RACE reads through MiXCR, one entry per CDR3 protein. The table records approximately 90,000 distinct CDR3 sequences, roughly 8.7% of them present only once. The material sequenced was blood, either unsorted or a sorted T cell fraction (not recorded which). These receptors all come from a male donor with ankylosing spondylitis or in good health (not recorded which).

This clonotype was seen ten or more times. The chain combines TRBV5-1 with TRBJ2-7; the D gene is possibly TRBD2 (5 bases). The CDR3 contains 14 residues. V was cut by 5 bases and J by 0 bases, with 12 bases left in between. The V gene's germline CDR1 is SGHRS and CDR2 YFSETQ. The CDR3 protein is CASRGTSPSYEQYF. In DNA, the CDR3 is TGCGCCAGCAGGGGAACTAGTCCCTCCTACGAGCAGTACTTC.

A remark on this clonotype: This may be a read error: a much more frequent sequence differs by one nucleotide. The genes are TRBV20-1 and TRBJ2-2, with D unresolved. Germline lookup yields CDR1 DFQATT and CDR2 SNEGSKA (reference sequence). The CDR3 runs to 12 residues. V dropped 7 bases and J dropped 3 bases, with 9 bases sitting between them. The DNA of the CDR3 is TGCAGTGTTAGCCTGGACACCGGGGAGCTGTTTTTT. It yields the protein CSVSLDTGELFF.

This clonotype was observed at least ten times. The J gene is TRBJ1-2, the V gene TRBV6-1; 8 positions match TRBD1. The V and J ends lost 6 bases and 4 bases, in that order; junction bases with no gene match: 7. Germline V lookup: CDR1 MNHNS, CDR2 SASEGT. This CDR3 contains 14 residues. CDR3 protein: CASSRGQAIYGYTF. The DNA for the CDR3 is TGTGCCAGCAGCAGGGGACAGGCGATCTATGGCTACACCTTC.

This clonotype was picked up many times. The genes are TRBV18 and TRBJ2-7, with 9 nucleotides matching TRBD2. This CDR3 is 19 amino acids long. Germline CDR1 KGHSH, CDR2 LQKENI. With V trimmed by 3 bases and J by 6 bases, 21 bases remained unmatched. CDR3 residues: CASSPRGLAGTGWWSEQYF. CDR3 DNA sequence: TGTGCCAGCTCACCGAGAGGGCTAGCGGGGACTGGGTGGTGGAGCGAGCAGTACTTC. The whole variable domain, remainder taken from reference TRBV18 and TRBJ2-7, is NAGVMQNPRHLVRRRGQEARLRCSPMKGHSHVYWYRQLPEEGLKFMVYLQKENIIDESGMPKERFSAEFPKEGPSILRIQQVVRGDSAAYFCASSPRGLAGTGWWSEQYFGPGTRLTVT.

This clonotype was counted ten times or more. The chain joins TRBV27 to TRBJ2-7, with D possibly matching TRBD2 (5 bases). The CDR3 is made up of 13 amino acids. Between the trimmed V and J ends, which lost 5 bases and 4 bases, there was a span of 12 bases. Germline CDR1 is MNHEY and CDR2 is SMNVEV (reference sequence). CDR3 coding DNA: TGTGCCAGCAGTCCCGGACGGAGGTACGAGCAGTACTTC. Encoded protein: CASSPGRRYEQYF.

This clonotype has ten or more counts. The rearrangement uses TRBV20-1 and TRBJ2-7; a weak D match, TRBD1 (6 bases). In germline, CDR1 is DFQATT, CDR2 SNEGSKA (reference sequence). This CDR3 has 13 amino acids. V lost 3 bases, J lost 1 base, and 10 bases lay in between. CDR3 bases: TGCAGTGCTAGCCGAAGGGGGTCCTACGAGCAGTACTTC. Protein: CSASRRGSYEQYF.

This clonotype was observed many times. The V gene is TRBV20-1, the J gene TRBJ1-1; D uncertain. CDR3 length equals 14 residues. Trimming took 1 base from V and 5 from J, leaving 14 bases between them. Germline V gene sequence: CDR1 DFQATT, CDR2 SNEGSKA (reference sequence). The CDR3 protein is CSARGEEWKTEAFF. The CDR3 bases are TGCAGTGCTAGAGGCGAGGAGTGGAAAACTGAAGCTTTCTTT.

CDR3 sequence reads: CSAMDRETSNTGELFF. The CDR3 DNA sequence: TGCAGTGCTATGGACAGGGAGACCTCGAACACCGGGGAGCTGTTTTTT. This sequence joins TRBV20-1 and TRBJ2-2; TRBD1 aligns across 8 bases. There are 16 residues in the CDR3. Germline CDR1 reads DFQATT; CDR2 reads SNEGSKA (reference sequence). Trimming removed 4 bases from V and 0 bases from J; junction bases left unmatched: 7.

This clonotype was detected many times. This chain links TRBV12-3 or TRBV12-4 with TRBJ1-1; no clear D gene. This CDR3 spans 12 amino acids. Trimming removed 10 bases from V and 1 base from J, with 10 bases in between. The CDR3 nucleotides read TGTGCCACACGAGAGGCGAACACTGAAGCTTTCTTT. Protein: CATREANTEAFF.

This clonotype appeared many times. The CDR3 DNA reads TGTGCCAGCAGAGATCGTGCAGGGGGTAACTATGGCTACACCTTC. Translation gives CASRDRAGGNYGYTF. The chain combines TRBV6-1 with TRBJ1-2; 7 nucleotides align to TRBD1. Germline assignment: CDR1 MNHNS and CDR2 SASEGT. V was pared by 6 bases and J by 1 base, with 8 bases of the junction left unmatched. This CDR3 contains 15 residues.

The table lists this clonotype with many counts. This chain uses TRBV20-1 with TRBJ2-7, with unresolved D. The V end was cut by 1 base, the J end by 5 bases, with 12 bases between. The CDR3 length is 13 residues. Looked up from germline, CDR1 is DFQATT and CDR2 is SNEGSKA (reference sequence). The CDR3, as DNA: TGCAGTGCTAGAGGTCGCAGTTCCCACGAGCAGTACTTC. Protein sequence: CSARGRSSHEQYF.

This clonotype was counted ten times or more. The J gene is TRBJ2-1, the V gene TRBV20-1, with 7 bases aligning to TRBD2. J lost 0 bases, V lost 5 bases, and 13 bases had no gene match. Germline CDR1 reads DFQATT; CDR2 reads SNEGSKA (reference sequence). CDR3 size: 17 residues. The CDR3 DNA follows: TGCAGTGCTCCCGGGACTACCTTCCAGAGCTCCTACAATGAGCAGTTCTTC. This gives the protein CSAPGTTFQSSYNEQFF.

This clonotype has a count of ten or more. This rearrangement joins TRBV10-3 to TRBJ2-1; TRBD1 agrees at 8 bases. The trim removed 0 bases at V and 3 bases at J, leaving 1 base unmatched. Germline V gene data show CDR1 as ENHRY and CDR2 as SYGVKD. The CDR3 length is 15 residues. CDR3 bases: TGTGCCATCAGTGAGTCTGGACAGGGCTACAATGAGCAGTTCTTC. Translation: CAISESGQGYNEQFF.

Many counts were recorded for this clonotype. V is TRBV20-1 and J is TRBJ1-2, with D hard to call. CDR3 length equals 12 residues. V was clipped by 0 bases and J by 6 bases, with 8 bases between them. CDR1 is DFQATT and CDR2 is SNEGSKA in the germline V gene (reference sequence). DNA for the CDR3: TGCAGTGCTAGAGATCGAGGGCATGGCTACACCTTC. It specifies CSARDRGHGYTF.

This clonotype was seen many times. The rearrangement links TRBV5-5 to TRBJ1-6; TRBD1 matches 7 bases. Trimming cost V 6 bases and J 7 bases; bases outside gene matches: 10. From germline, CDR1 is SGHKS and CDR2 YYEKEE (reference sequence). The CDR3 is 15 residues long. The CDR3 DNA sequence: TGTGCCAGCATCCCACGACAGGGAGGAAATTCACCCCTCCACTTT. It translates to CASIPRQGGNSPLHF.

There are a few counts of this clonotype. This chain connects TRBV7-2 to TRBJ1-1; D is unresolved. This CDR3 contains 13 residues. The V gene's germline CDR1 is SGHTA and CDR2 FQGNSA. V lost 2 bases and J 5 bases, leaving 9 bases between the germline ends. The CDR3 protein is CASSLFSGTEAFF. CDR3 coding DNA: TGTGCCAGCAGCTTATTTTCAGGAACTGAAGCTTTCTTT.

This clonotype was picked up a small number of times. This chain uses TRBV20-1 with TRBJ2-3; either TRBD1 or TRBD2 may fit D (6 bases each). This CDR3 comprises 15 residues. V lost 3 bases and J 2 bases, leaving 15 bases between the germline ends. The germline V gene encodes CDR1 DFQATT and CDR2 SNEGSKA (reference sequence). The CDR3 bases are TGCAGTGCTAGCCAGGGGCGGGGATTCACAGATACGCAGTATTTT. This translates into CSASQGRGFTDTQYF.

V usage is TRBV5-8 and J usage is TRBJ2-7; TRBD2 agrees at 7 bases. The germline CDR1 and CDR2 sequences are SGHTS and YDEGEE. The V segment lost 4 bases and the J segment 3 bases; nucleotides outside the gene matches: 7. The CDR3 totals 14 residues. CDR3 sequence: CASSRAGLYYEQYF. CDR3 coding DNA: TGTGCCAGCAGCCGGGCGGGACTATACTACGAGCAGTACTTC.

This clonotype has ten or more counts. The chain recombines TRBV7-6 with TRBJ2-7; 13 bases align to TRBD2. In germline, CDR1 is SGHVS, CDR2 FNYEAQ. J was trimmed by 6 bases and V by 4 bases; bases with no gene match: 15. The CDR3 loop spans 18 amino acids. The CDR3 sequence is CASSSIVGLAGVLSEQYF. The CDR3 DNA follows: TGTGCCAGCAGCTCCATCGTAGGACTAGCGGGAGTTTTATCCGAGCAGTACTTC.

This clonotype was found many times. The chain has TRBV20-1 and TRBJ2-1, with D possibly matching TRBD2 (6 bases). The CDR3 consists of 15 residues. Germline lookup yields CDR1 DFQATT and CDR2 SNEGSKA (reference sequence). The ends were cut back, 2 bases at V and 4 bases at J, with 15 bases in the middle. Written as DNA, the CDR3 is TGCAGTGCTAGAACCAGACTAGGAGGGTACAATGAGCAGTTCTTC. This codes for CSARTRLGGYNEQFF.

This clonotype has a count of ten or more. The chain uses TRBV20-1 and TRBJ2-1, with TRBD1 matching 8 bases. Looked up from germline, CDR1 is DFQATT and CDR2 is SNEGSKA (reference sequence). This CDR3 comprises 13 residues. The CDR3 loop is CSLTGANYNEQFF. CDR3 in DNA: TGCAGCCTGACAGGGGCAAACTACAATGAGCAGTTCTTC.

This clonotype came up a few times. The rearrangement links TRBV25-1 to TRBJ1-5; D remains ambiguous. CDR1 and CDR2 from the germline V gene are MGHDK and SYGVNS. The CDR3 is made up of 16 amino acids. V lost 2 bases and J lost 0, with 11 bases in between. The CDR3 loop reads CASSEGVGRSNQPQHF. The CDR3 coding sequence is TGTGCCAGCAGTGAAGGCGTCGGACGTAGCAATCAGCCCCAGCATTTT.

This clonotype was counted ten times or more. The chain is built from TRBV12-5 and TRBJ2-3; D is possibly TRBD2 (5 bases). V was clipped by 1 base and J by 14 bases, with 13 bases between them. Germline V gene lookup returns CDR1 LGHNT and CDR2 FRNRAP. The CDR3 has 12 amino acids. The CDR3 loop reads CASGLASRNTYF. CDR3 DNA: TGTGCTAGTGGTTTGGCTAGCAGAAATACGTATTTT.

This clonotype was observed at least ten times. V gene TRBV7-9 combines with J gene TRBJ1-1; D uncertain. This CDR3 is 15 amino acids long. Trimming removed 5 bases at V and 3 bases at J, with 16 bases between. Germline V gene sequence: CDR1 SEHNR, CDR2 FQNEAQ (reference sequence). The CDR3 coding sequence is TGTGCCAGCAGCCCCTTCATGGTTTTCGACACTGAAGCTTTCTTT. This sequence encodes CASSPFMVFDTEAFF.

This clonotype was seen at least ten times. This rearrangement joins TRBV30 to TRBJ2-7; TRBD1 matches 10 bases. This CDR3 is built from 15 residues. V lost 4 bases to trimming and J lost 1 base; unmatched junction nucleotides: 7. CDR1 and CDR2 from the germline V gene are GTSNPN and SVGIG (reference sequence). The CDR3 here is CAWTAGTGDSYEQYF. In DNA form, the CDR3 reads TGTGCCTGGACCGCCGGGACAGGGGATTCCTACGAGCAGTACTTC.

This clonotype was counted at least ten times. The chain employs TRBV7-2 and TRBJ1-5; tentative D call: TRBD1 (5 bases). Germline assignment: CDR1 SGHTA and CDR2 FQGNSA. Trimming pared 0 bases from V and 0 bases from J, leaving 6 bases between. This CDR3 contains 15 residues. The CDR3 sequence: CASSLAGGSNQPQHF. In DNA form, the CDR3 reads TGTGCCAGCAGCTTAGCTGGGGGTAGCAATCAGCCCCAGCATTTT.